Listed below are T cell receptor beta chains from one sample, sequenced in a study of a mutant IDH1 vaccine in newly diagnosed glioma. These receptors' targets are unknown. Some clones are missing from TCRdb's copy, which holds only in-frame ones; the method was immunoSEQ multiplex PCR. The table shows around 80,000 clones, with more than 80% occurring only once. The material was PBMCs, obtained from a glioma patient whose treatment included an IDH1 peptide vaccine. The origin of the receptors is a woman aged 50 to 60 with glioma. The CDR3 runs from the conserved cysteine through the conserved F or W. Each record gives: clone size, J gene, D gene, V gene, CDR3 DNA, CDR3 protein. D genes are given only for firm matches. Size is stated for part of the rows, as once, few or many counts, or as a class when the clone is expanded.

>.|TRBJ2-7|TRBD2|TRBV9
TGTGCCAGCAGCGCAGGGACTAGCGGGCCCTACGAGCAGTACTTC
CASSAGTSGPYEQYF
>.|TRBJ2-6|.|TRBV9
TGTGCCAGCAGCCAACCGGGCTCCGAGATTCCTCAATTCTCTGGGGCCAACGTCCTGACTTTC
CASSQPGSEIPQFSGANVLTF
>.|TRBJ2-1|TRBD2|TRBV27
TGTGCCAGCAGTCCCCTAGCGGGAGGGCTGTACAATGAGCAGTTCTTC
CASSPLAGGLYNEQFF
>.|TRBJ1-2|TRBD1|TRBV28
TGTGCCAGCAGTTTGGGACAGGGGAGAGGCTACACCTTC
CASSLGQGRGYTF
>.|TRBJ2-1|.|TRBV19
TGTGCCAGTAGCCCCATGGGCCCTAGCAGGATTGGTGAGCAGTTCTTC
CASSPMGPSRIGEQFF
>.|TRBJ1-1|.|TRBV30
TGTGCCTGGAGTGTGCTAAGTTTGGGGAACACTGAAGCTTTCTTT
CAWSVLSLGNTEAFF
>.|TRBJ2-7|.|TRBV29-1
TGCAGCGTTGGGTCCGGCGTTTACGAGCAGTACTTC
CSVGSGVYEQYF
>.|TRBJ1-4|TRBD1|TRBV7-8
TGTGCCAGCAGCTCAAATCCCTCCCGGACAGGGTATGAAAAACTGTTTTTT
CASSSNPSRTGYEKLFF
>.|TRBJ1-1|.|TRBV27
TGTGCCAGCAGGACCTCGCAAGGAGCTTTCTTT
CASRTSQGAFF
>.|TRBJ2-4|TRBD2|TRBV9
TGTGCCAGCAGCGTAATGGGACTAGCGGGAAACATTCAGTACTTC
CASSVMGLAGNIQYF
>.|TRBJ2-1|TRBD2|TRBV19
TGTGCCAGTAGTACCTTGGCTAGCGGGAGAGGGCAGTTCTTC
CASSTLASGRGQFF
>.|TRBJ2-2|.|TRBV5-1
TGCGCCAGCAGCTTAGGCGGAGTGGGCACCGGGGAGCTGTTTTTT
CASSLGGVGTGELFF
>.|TRBJ2-1|.|TRBV28
TGTGCCAGCAGTTTAACTTGGCGCGGCTCCTACAATGAGCAGTTCTTC
CASSLTWRGSYNEQFF
>.|TRBJ2-7|TRBD2|TRBV6-5
TGTGCCAGCAGTTACTCGAGCGGGACCTACGAGCAGTACTTC
CASSYSSGTYEQYF
>.|TRBJ2-1|.|TRBV5-5
TGTGCCAGCAGCCAACGCTACGGACCCGGGGTGTACAATGAGCAGTTCTTC
CASSQRYGPGVYNEQFF
>.|TRBJ2-7|.|TRBV30
TGTGCCTGGAGCGATCCCGACCGAGTCTACGAGCAGTACTTC
CAWSDPDRVYEQYF
>once|TRBJ2-7|TRBD1|TRBV7-9
TGTGCCACCCTCCCCGGGACAGGGACCTACGAGCAGTACTTC
CATLPGTGTYEQYF
>.|TRBJ2-2|.|TRBV5-1
TGCGCCAGCACCGGGGTAGGGTTTTCCAACACCGGGGAGCTGTTTTTT
CASTGVGFSNTGELFF
>.|TRBJ2-3|TRBD1|TRBV27
TGTGCCAGCGAAAACCGGGACAGGGGAGATACGCAGTATTTT
CASENRDRGDTQYF
>.|TRBJ1-1|.|TRBV28
TGTGCCAGCAGTTTAGCCACCGCGGGATCCATGAACACTGAAGCTTTCTTT
CASSLATAGSMNTEAFF
>.|TRBJ2-1|.|TRBV7-8
TGTGCCAGCAGCTTTGGCTCTGCCTCCTACAATGAGCAGTTCTTC
CASSFGSASYNEQFF
>.|TRBJ1-2|TRBD1|TRBV7-9
TGTGCCAGCAGCTTAGGTTTAAGACAGGGGATCGGTGGCTACACCTTC
CASSLGLRQGIGGYTF